A selection of T cell receptor beta chains follows, all from one sample in a study of T cell responses to AZD1222 COVID-19 vaccine. Profiled with immunoSEQ multiplex PCR; TCRdb holds only in-frame clones, not every one. The repertoire holds about 180,000 clones, with around 90% as singletons. Sequences were derived from peripheral blood, sampled 28 days after the second AZD1222 dose. The receptors stem from an adult who received the AZD1222 COVID-19 vaccine. The CDR3 runs from the conserved cysteine through the conserved F or W. A D gene is named only where the DNA matches it firmly. Rows may omit the clone size; those that give it use once, few, many or a size class.

abundance	v_gene	d_gene	len	j_gene	CDR3nt	CDR3aa
-	TRBV4-1	TRBD1	12	TRBJ1-4	TGCGCCAGCAGCGCCCGACAGGGGGAACTGTTTTTT	CASSARQGELFF
-	TRBV15	-	14	TRBJ2-5	TGTGCCACCAGCAGGGACAAGTACCAAGAGACCCAGTACTTC	CATSRDKYQETQYF
-	TRBV7-9	TRBD1	19	TRBJ1-3	TGTGCCAGCAGCCTAAGGAGGGGACAGGGGGGATCCTCTGGAAACACCATATATTTT	CASSLRRGQGGSSGNTIYF
-	TRBV19	-	14	TRBJ1-1	TGTGCCAGTAGTATAGGGCAGGGGACCACTGAAGCTTTCTTT	CASSIGQGTTEAFF
once	TRBV28	TRBD1	14	TRBJ1-6	TGTGCCAGCAATTCCGGACAGGGGAATTCACCCCTCCACTTT	CASNSGQGNSPLHF
once	TRBV12-5	TRBD2	19	TRBJ2-7	TGTGCTAGTGGTTTCACCAGCACAACCACTAGCGGGAGAATGGCCGAGCAGTACTTC	CASGFTSTTTSGRMAEQYF
-	TRBV6-5	-	15	TRBJ1-2	TGTGCCAGCACAACTTCCACCGGGACGGATTATGGCTACACCTTC	CASTTSTGTDYGYTF
once	TRBV7-2	-	18	TRBJ2-1	TGTGCCAGCAGACCACCGGCTAGCGCCGGAGAGGGTGACAATGAGCAGTTCTTC	CASRPPASAGEGDNEQFF
-	TRBV20-1	-	11	TRBJ2-1	TGCAGTGCCGATCGGGACCGTGCCTTACTCTTC	CSADRDRALLF
-	TRBV9	TRBD1	14	TRBJ1-1	TGTGCCAGCAGCGTAGGGAGGGGGCGTACTGAAGCTTTCTTT	CASSVGRGRTEAFF
-	TRBV4-2	TRBD1	18	TRBJ2-5	TGTGCCAGCAGCCAAGCGTCCGGGGGACAGGGGGTCCAAGAGACCCAGTACTTC	CASSQASGGQGVQETQYF
-	TRBV7-7	TRBD2	14	TRBJ2-3	TGTGCCAGCAGCTTACGGGGGGTCACAGATACGCAGTATTTT	CASSLRGVTDTQYF
-	TRBV9	TRBD1	17	TRBJ1-1	TGTGCCAGCAGCGTAGGCTTACCGGACAGGGGGCTGACGTGGGCTTTCTTT	CASSVGLPDRGLTWAFF
-	TRBV5-6	-	11	TRBJ2-3	TGTGCCAGCAGCTCGACAGTTACGCAGTATTTT	CASSSTVTQYF
-	TRBV5-1	-	17	TRBJ1-6	TGCGCCAGCAGCGGACAATCAGGCACAGGGATGAGTTCACCCCTCCACTTT	CASSGQSGTGMSSPLHF
-	TRBV2	-	13	TRBJ1-5	TGTGCCAGCACGACAGGCGGGAATCAGCCCCAGCATTTT	CASTTGGNQPQHF
-	TRBV10-3	-	16	TRBJ2-6	TGTGCCATCAGTGAGTCAGGGGGCTCTGGGGCCAACGTCCTGACTTTC	CAISESGGSGANVLTF
-	TRBV27	-	15	TRBJ1-2	TGTGCCAGCAGTTCCCAGCACACGGTGAGGTATGGCTACACCTTC	CASSSQHTVRYGYTF
once	TRBV12-3/TRBV12-4	-	13	TRBJ1-1	TGTGCCAGCAGTTTAGCGGGGGGCCCGCAGGCTTTCTTT	CASSLAGGPQAFF
-	TRBV7-2	-	12	TRBJ2-1	TGTGCCAGCAGCTGGGGCGAAGATGAGCAGTTCTTC	CASSWGEDEQFF
-	TRBV7-3	-	15	TRBJ2-3	TGTGCCAGCAGCTCTACAGGTACTATCACAGATACGCAGTATTTT	CASSSTGTITDTQYF
once	TRBV9	-	15	TRBJ1-1	TGTGCCAGCAGCGTAAGAGGGGAGTTCGGCACTGAAGCTTTCTTT	CASSVRGEFGTEAFF
-	TRBV5-4	TRBD2	16	TRBJ2-1	TGTGCCAGCAGCTTGCCGACTAGCGGGACCTACAATGAGCAGTTCTTC	CASSLPTSGTYNEQFF
-	TRBV30	TRBD2	15	TRBJ2-3	TGTGCCTGGAGTGCTAGCGGGGGGCCAGGAGATACGCAGTATTTT	CAWSASGGPGDTQYF
-	TRBV30	TRBD2	13	TRBJ2-1	TGTGCCTGGAGTTTTAGCGGGGCCAATGAGCAGTTCTTC	CAWSFSGANEQFF
-	TRBV27	-	14	TRBJ1-2	TGTGCCAGCAGTTTAGGGGGGGGCGCATATGGCTACACCTTC	CASSLGGGAYGYTF
-	TRBV5-4	TRBD1	15	TRBJ1-1	TGTGCCAGCAGCCCCGCTGACAGGGCCCGCACTGAAGCTTTCTTT	CASSPADRARTEAFF
-	TRBV27	TRBD1	13	TRBJ2-7	TGTGCCAGCAGTTACACAGGGGGCGGGGAGCAGTACTTC	CASSYTGGGEQYF
-	TRBV6-5	-	12	TRBJ1-3	TGTGCCAGCCAGGATCCTGGAAACACCATATATTTT	CASQDPGNTIYF
-	TRBV28	-	14	TRBJ2-1	TGTGCCAGCAGTTTGGAGGGCTCCTACAATGAGCAGTTCTTC	CASSLEGSYNEQFF
once	TRBV4-1	-	16	TRBJ1-2	TGCGCCAGCAGCCAGACAACAGGGAGGTCTAACTATGGCTACACCTTC	CASSQTTGRSNYGYTF
-	TRBV7-2	-	15	TRBJ2-1	TGTGCCAGCAGCCCCGGTCGGGCGGGGCCCAATGAGCAGTTCTTC	CASSPGRAGPNEQFF
-	TRBV2	TRBD1	13	TRBJ1-5	TGTGCCAGCAGTGATAGGGGGCCCCAGCCCCAGCATTTT	CASSDRGPQPQHF
-	TRBV5-5	TRBD1	14	TRBJ1-2	TGTGCCAGCAGCTATTGGACAGGGTCAGATGGCTACACCTTC	CASSYWTGSDGYTF
-	TRBV7-3	TRBD2	14	TRBJ2-1	TGTGCCAGCAGCACCCTAGCGGGAGTAAAGGAGCAGTTCTTC	CASSTLAGVKEQFF
-	TRBV11-2	-	13	TRBJ2-1	TGTGCCAGCAGCTTAGACACCTACAATGAGCAGTTCTTC	CASSLDTYNEQFF
-	TRBV4-3	TRBD1	15	TRBJ2-2	TGCGCCAGCAGCCAAGGGACAGGTAGAACCGGGGAGCTGTTTTTT	CASSQGTGRTGELFF
-	TRBV10-3	TRBD2	16	TRBJ2-7	TGTGCCATCAGTGGACTAGCGGGAGGCCTCTCCTACGAGCAGTACTTC	CAISGLAGGLSYEQYF
-	TRBV7-9	-	13	TRBJ1-5	TGTGCCAGCAGCTCCGGCCGCCATCAGCCCCAGCATTTT	CASSSGRHQPQHF
-	TRBV7-9	-	12	TRBJ2-7	TGTGCCAGCAGCTACGAGAACTACGAGCAGTACTTC	CASSYENYEQYF
once	TRBV5-4	-	14	TRBJ1-2	TGTGCCAGCAGGGGGGCGCCCCGGGACGATGGCTACACCTTC	CASRGAPRDDGYTF
-	TRBV7-3	-	13	TRBJ1-1	TGTGCCAGCAGCTGGGCGGAGGGCACTGAAGCTTTCTTT	CASSWAEGTEAFF
once	TRBV5-4	TRBD2	16	TRBJ2-2	TGTGCCAGCAGCCCCAGACTAGCGGGATTAGCCGGGGAGCTGTTTTTT	CASSPRLAGLAGELFF
-	TRBV2	-	13	TRBJ2-7	TGTGCCAGCAGTGCGGGGGCGCGATACGAGCAGTACTTC	CASSAGARYEQYF
-	TRBV4-1	-	15	TRBJ2-5	TGCGCCAGCAGCCAAGATTTTAGGGAGAAAGAGACCCAGTACTTC	CASSQDFREKETQYF
-	TRBV30	TRBD2	16	TRBJ2-5	TGTGCCTGGAGTGTCGGACTAGCGGGGGAGGTCGAGACCCAGTACTTC	CAWSVGLAGEVETQYF
-	TRBV7-2	TRBD2	15	TRBJ2-7	TGTGCCAGCAAGAGAGGACTAGCGGGAGGCACGGAGCAGTACTTC	CASKRGLAGGTEQYF
-	TRBV3-1/TRBV3-2	-	14	TRBJ2-4	TGTGCCAGCAGCCAAGCGCGCAGGGATGACATTCAGTACTTC	CASSQARRDDIQYF
-	TRBV11-3	TRBD1	16	TRBJ2-2	TGTGCCAGCAGCCACAGGGGGATCGTGTCACCCGGGGAGCTGTTTTTT	CASSHRGIVSPGELFF
-	TRBV7-2	TRBD2	17	TRBJ2-1	TGTGCCAGCAGCTTAGTGCCTAGCGGGTCCGCCTACAATGAGCAGTTCTTC	CASSLVPSGSAYNEQFF
-	TRBV24-1	-	17	TRBJ2-1	TGTGCCACCAGTGATACCGGAACAGCGCGGTCCTACAATGAGCAGTTCTTC	CATSDTGTARSYNEQFF
-	TRBV15	-	12	TRBJ1-2	TGTGCCACCAGCAGAGATCGGGCGGGCTACACCTTC	CATSRDRAGYTF
-	TRBV5-4	TRBD2	15	TRBJ2-7	TGTGCCAGCAGCATTCCGGGACTAGATGGCTACGAGCAGTACTTC	CASSIPGLDGYEQYF
-	TRBV15	-	17	TRBJ2-3	TGTGCCACCAGCAGAGGGGGCCTAGGCCTTTGGCCAGATACGCAGTATTTT	CATSRGGLGLWPDTQYF
-	TRBV5-1	TRBD1	16	TRBJ1-1	TGCGCCAGCAGCCCACCCAGGGTAGGGGGCAGGACGGAAGCTTTCTTT	CASSPPRVGGRTEAFF